The entry that follows covers one T cell receptor (beta chain) sequence. These data belong to a study of blood T cell repertoires in COVID-19. Study-wide background: Italy, Spain and the United States were the sources of the convalescent and acute COVID-19 samples. PBMCs, B-cell-depleted T cells, or T cells were the source of the cDNA or gDNA that made up the material.

Original processing notes: Estimation of nucleated cell counts relied on the amplification of reference gene primers. The assay was immunoSEQ multiplex PCR, and TCRdb's table has in-frame clones only and misses some. Clone size and the V and J calls come from that table; the DNA yielded D and trimming. The data show 87,000 or so clones, around 86% seen once. The clonotype originates from an elderly woman with acute or convalescent COVID-19. Source material: peripheral blood.

In DNA, the CDR3 is TGCGCCAGCAGCTTGGCCAGGACGGGGAATACCGGGGAGCTGTTTTTT. Its protein product is CASSLARTGNTGELFF. The V and J genes are TRBV5-1 and TRBJ2-2; D perhaps matches TRBD2 (5 bases). The CDR3 sequence is 16 residues long. V lost 0 bases to trimming and J lost 5 bases, with 14 bases between them. CDR1 and CDR2 (germline): SGHRS, YFSETQ.